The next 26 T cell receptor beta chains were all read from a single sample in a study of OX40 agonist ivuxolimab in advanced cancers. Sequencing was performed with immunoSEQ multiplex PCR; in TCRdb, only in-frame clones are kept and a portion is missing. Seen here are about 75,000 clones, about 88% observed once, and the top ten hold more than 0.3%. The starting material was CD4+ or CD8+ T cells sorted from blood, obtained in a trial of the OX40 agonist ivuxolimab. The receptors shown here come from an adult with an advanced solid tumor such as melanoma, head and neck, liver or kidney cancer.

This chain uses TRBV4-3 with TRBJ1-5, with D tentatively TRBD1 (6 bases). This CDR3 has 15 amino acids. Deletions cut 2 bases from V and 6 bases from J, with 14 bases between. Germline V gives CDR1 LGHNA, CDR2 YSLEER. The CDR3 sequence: CASSQQGRVGQPQHF. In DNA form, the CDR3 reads TGCGCCAGCAGCCAACAGGGGAGGGTTGGTCAGCCCCAGCATTTT.

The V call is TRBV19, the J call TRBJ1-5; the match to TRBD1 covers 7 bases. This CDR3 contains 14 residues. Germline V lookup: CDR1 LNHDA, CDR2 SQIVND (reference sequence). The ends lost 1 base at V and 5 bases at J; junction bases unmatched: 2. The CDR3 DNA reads TGTGCCAGTAGTATAGGGACAGGATATCAGCCCCAGCATTTT. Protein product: CASSIGTGYQPQHF.

The DNA for the CDR3 is TGTGCCAGCAGCCCCGACCCCCCGGGTCTTCCTGCTGGCTACACCTTC. Its translation is CASSPDPPGLPAGYTF. The rearrangement joins TRBV7-2 to TRBJ1-2; D not resolved. The CDR3 runs 16 residues. The germline V gene has CDR1 SGHTA and CDR2 FQGNSA. Trimming stripped 5 bases from V and 7 bases from J, with 23 bases between.

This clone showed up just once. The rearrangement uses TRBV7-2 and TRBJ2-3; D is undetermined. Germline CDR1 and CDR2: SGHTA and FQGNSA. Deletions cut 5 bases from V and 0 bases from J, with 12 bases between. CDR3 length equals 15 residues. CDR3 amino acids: CASSIRTSSTDTQYF. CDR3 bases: TGTGCCAGCAGCATACGGACGTCTAGCACAGATACGCAGTATTTT.

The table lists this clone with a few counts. The CDR3 sequence is CATSPRRGQGAYEQYF. DNA for the CDR3: TGTGCCACCAGCCCCCGGAGGGGACAGGGGGCCTACGAGCAGTACTTC. The chain uses TRBV15 and TRBJ2-7; 11 bases align to TRBD1. Germline CDR1 and CDR2: LNHNV and YYDKDF (reference sequence). V lost 5 bases to trimming and J lost 2 bases; unmatched junction nucleotides: 8. The CDR3 has 16 amino acids.

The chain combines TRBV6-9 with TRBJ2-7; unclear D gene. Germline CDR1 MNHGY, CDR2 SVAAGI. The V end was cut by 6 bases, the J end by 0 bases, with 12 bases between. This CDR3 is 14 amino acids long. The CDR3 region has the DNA TGTGCCAGCAGCCTGACAAGGAGCTCCTACGAGCAGTACTTC. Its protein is CASSLTRSSYEQYF.

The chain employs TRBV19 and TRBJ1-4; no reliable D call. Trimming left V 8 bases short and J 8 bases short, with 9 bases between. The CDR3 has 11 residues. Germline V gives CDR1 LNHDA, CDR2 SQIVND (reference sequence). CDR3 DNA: TGTGCCAGTGGTTGGGGAGAAAAACTGTTTTTT. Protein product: CASGWGEKLFF. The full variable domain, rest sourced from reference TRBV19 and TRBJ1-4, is DGGITQSPKYLFRKEGQNVTLSCEQNLNHDAMYWYRQDPGQGLRLIYYSQIVNDFQKGDIAEGYSVSREKKESFPLTVTSAQKNPTAFYLCASGWGEKLFFGSGTQLSVL.

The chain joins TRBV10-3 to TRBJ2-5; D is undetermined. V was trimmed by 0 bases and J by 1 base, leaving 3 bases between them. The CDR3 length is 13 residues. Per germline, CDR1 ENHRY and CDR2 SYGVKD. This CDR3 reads CAISESSQETQYF. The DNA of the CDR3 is TGTGCCATCAGTGAGTCCTCCCAAGAGACCCAGTACTTC.

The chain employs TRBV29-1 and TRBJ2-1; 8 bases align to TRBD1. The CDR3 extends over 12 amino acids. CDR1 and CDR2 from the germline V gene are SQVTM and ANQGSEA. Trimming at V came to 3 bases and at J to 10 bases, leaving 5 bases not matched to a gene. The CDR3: CSVDPGDREQFF. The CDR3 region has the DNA TGCAGCGTTGACCCCGGGGACAGGGAGCAGTTCTTC.

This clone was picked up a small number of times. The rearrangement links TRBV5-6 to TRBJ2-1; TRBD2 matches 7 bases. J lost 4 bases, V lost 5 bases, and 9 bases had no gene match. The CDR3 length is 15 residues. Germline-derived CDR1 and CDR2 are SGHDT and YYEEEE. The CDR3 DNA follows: TGTGCCAGCAGAAAATCTAGCGGACGTTACAATGAGCAGTTCTTC. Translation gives CASRKSSGRYNEQFF.

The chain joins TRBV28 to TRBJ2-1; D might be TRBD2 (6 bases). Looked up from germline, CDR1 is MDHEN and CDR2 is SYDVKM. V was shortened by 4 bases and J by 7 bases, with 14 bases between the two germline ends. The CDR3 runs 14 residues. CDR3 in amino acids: CASSSPTSLNEQFF. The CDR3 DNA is TGTGCCAGCAGTTCACCTACTAGCCTTAATGAGCAGTTCTTC.

DNA for the CDR3: TGCAGCGTAGCACAGGGGGCCGGGGACACTGAAGCTTTCTTT. It is translated as CSVAQGAGDTEAFF. V is TRBV29-1 and J is TRBJ1-1; 9 bases fit TRBD1. V shed 6 bases and J 3 bases; nucleotides not matched to a gene: 8. CDR1 and CDR2 (germline): SQVTM, ANQGSEA. The CDR3 totals 14 residues.

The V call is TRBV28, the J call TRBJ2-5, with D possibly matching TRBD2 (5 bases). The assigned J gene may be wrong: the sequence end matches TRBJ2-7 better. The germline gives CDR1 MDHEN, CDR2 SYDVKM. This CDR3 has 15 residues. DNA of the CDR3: TGTGCCAGCAGTTTGGACTCCCATGGCTTTTACGAGCAGTACTTC. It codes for CASSLDSHGFYEQYF.

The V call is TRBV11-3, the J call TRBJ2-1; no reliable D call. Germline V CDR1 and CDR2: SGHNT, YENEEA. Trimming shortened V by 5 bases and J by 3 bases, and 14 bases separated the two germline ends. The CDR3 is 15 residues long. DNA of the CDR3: TGTGCCAGCAGCCCTTCTTCGGAAATCTACAATGAGCAGTTCTTC. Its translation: CASSPSSEIYNEQFF.

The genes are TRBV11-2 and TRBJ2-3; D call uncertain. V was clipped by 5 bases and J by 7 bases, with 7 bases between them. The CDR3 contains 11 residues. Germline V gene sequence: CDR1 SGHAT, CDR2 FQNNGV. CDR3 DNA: TGTGCCAGCAGCCTGTTAAATACGCAGTATTTT. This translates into CASSLLNTQYF.

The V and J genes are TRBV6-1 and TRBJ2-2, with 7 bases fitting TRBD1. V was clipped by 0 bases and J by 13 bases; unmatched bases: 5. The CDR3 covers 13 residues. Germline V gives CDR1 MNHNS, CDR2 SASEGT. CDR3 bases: TGTGCCAGCAGTGAAGCGCCAAGACAGGGGCTGTTTTTT. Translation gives CASSEAPRQGLFF.

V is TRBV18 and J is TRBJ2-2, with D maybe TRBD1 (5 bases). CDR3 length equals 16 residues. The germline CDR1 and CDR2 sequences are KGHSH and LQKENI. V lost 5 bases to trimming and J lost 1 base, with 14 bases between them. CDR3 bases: TGTGCCAGCTCATCCATGTACAGGAGGAACACCGGGGAGCTGTTTTTT. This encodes CASSSMYRRNTGELFF.

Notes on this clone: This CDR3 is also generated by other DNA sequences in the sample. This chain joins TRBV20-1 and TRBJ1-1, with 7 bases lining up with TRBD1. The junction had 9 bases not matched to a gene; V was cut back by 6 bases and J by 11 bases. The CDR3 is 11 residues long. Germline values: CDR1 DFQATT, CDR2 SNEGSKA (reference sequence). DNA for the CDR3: TGCAGTGCCCGAAGGCAGGGGGATGCTTTCTTT. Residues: CSARRQGDAFF.

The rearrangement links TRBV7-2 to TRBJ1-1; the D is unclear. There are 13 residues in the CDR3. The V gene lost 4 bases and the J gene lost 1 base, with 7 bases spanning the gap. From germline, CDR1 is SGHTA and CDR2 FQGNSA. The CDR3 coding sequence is TGTGCCAGCAGCTCCCACAGGAACACTGAAGCTTTCTTT. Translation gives CASSSHRNTEAFF.

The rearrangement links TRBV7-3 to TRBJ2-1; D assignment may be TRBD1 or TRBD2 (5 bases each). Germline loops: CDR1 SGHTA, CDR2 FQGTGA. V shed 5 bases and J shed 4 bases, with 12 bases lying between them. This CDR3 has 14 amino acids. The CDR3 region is CASSRLGGYNEQFF. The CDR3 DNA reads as TGTGCCAGCAGCCGACTTGGGGGTTACAATGAGCAGTTCTTC.

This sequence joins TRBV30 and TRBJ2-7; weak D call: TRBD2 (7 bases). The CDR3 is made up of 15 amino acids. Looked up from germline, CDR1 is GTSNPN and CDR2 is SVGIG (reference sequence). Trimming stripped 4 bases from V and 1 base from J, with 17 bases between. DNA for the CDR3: TGTGCCTGGAAGGGGGGGCTAGCGACGTCCTACGAGCAGTACTTC. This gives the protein CAWKGGLATSYEQYF.

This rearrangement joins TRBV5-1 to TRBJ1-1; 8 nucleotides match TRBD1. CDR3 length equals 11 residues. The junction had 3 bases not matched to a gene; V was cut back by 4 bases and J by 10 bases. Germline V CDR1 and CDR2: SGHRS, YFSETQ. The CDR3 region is CASSRDRRAFF. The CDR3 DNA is TGCGCCAGCAGCAGGGACAGGAGAGCTTTCTTT.

CDR3 residues: CASSDRTGGGLETQYF. The CDR3 coding sequence is TGTGCCAGTAGTGACCGGACAGGGGGCGGGTTGGAGACCCAGTACTTC. The J gene is TRBJ2-5, the V gene TRBV19; 11 bases fit TRBD1. Per germline, CDR1 LNHDA and CDR2 SQIVND (reference sequence). The trim removed 5 bases at V and 5 bases at J, leaving 10 bases unmatched. CDR3 length equals 16 residues.

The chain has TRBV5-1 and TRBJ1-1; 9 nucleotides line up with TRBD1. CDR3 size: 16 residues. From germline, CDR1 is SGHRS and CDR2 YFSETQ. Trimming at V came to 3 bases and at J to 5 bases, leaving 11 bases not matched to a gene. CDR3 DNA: TGCGCCAGCAGCTCCCTGCCGGGACAGGGAATTACTGAAGCTTTCTTT. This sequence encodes CASSSLPGQGITEAFF.

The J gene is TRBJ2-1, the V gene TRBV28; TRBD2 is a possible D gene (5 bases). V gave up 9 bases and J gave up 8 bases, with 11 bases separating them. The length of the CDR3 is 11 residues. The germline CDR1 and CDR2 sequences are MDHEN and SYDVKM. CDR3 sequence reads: CASQEGYEQFF. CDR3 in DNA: TGTGCCAGTCAAGAGGGCTATGAGCAGTTCTTC.

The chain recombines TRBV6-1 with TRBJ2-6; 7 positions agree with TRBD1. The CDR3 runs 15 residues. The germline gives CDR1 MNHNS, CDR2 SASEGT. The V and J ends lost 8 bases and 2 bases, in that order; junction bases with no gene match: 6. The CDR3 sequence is CASVRQGAGANVLTF. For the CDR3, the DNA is TGTGCCAGCGTCAGGCAGGGGGCTGGGGCCAACGTCCTGACTTTC.